This passage covers 11 T cell receptor beta chains from one sample sequenced in a study of OX40 agonist ivuxolimab in advanced cancers. Profiling relied on immunoSEQ multiplex PCR, and the TCRdb table lists in-frame clones only, not all of them. The repertoire has about 64,000 clones, 80% to 85% of them found once; the top ten carry approximately 5%. Sequenced material: CD4+ or CD8+ T cells sorted from blood, taken in a trial of the OX40 agonist ivuxolimab. The receptor source for this set is an adult with an advanced solid tumor such as melanoma, head and neck, liver or kidney cancer.

This clone is a singleton in its sample. This chain uses TRBV5-1 with TRBJ1-1, with unresolved D. The CDR3 length is 14 residues. The germline gives CDR1 SGHRS, CDR2 YFSETQ. V lost 1 base, J lost 2 bases, and 9 bases lay in between. CDR3 nucleotides: TGCGCCAGCAGCTTGCGGGTCGGAAACACTGAAGCTTTCTTT. This sequence encodes CASSLRVGNTEAFF.

This chain links TRBV20-1 with TRBJ2-2; D gene ambiguous. Trimming left V 5 bases short and J 6 bases short, with 7 bases between. The CDR3 length is 11 residues. Germline CDR1 DFQATT, CDR2 SNEGSKA (reference sequence). The CDR3 sequence is CSARSSGELFF. CDR3 nucleotide sequence: TGCAGTGCTCGAAGTTCCGGGGAGCTGTTTTTT.

The CDR3 DNA follows: TGCGCCAGCAGCTCCGGCTCGAATCAAGATACGCAGTATTTT. Translation gives CASSSGSNQDTQYF. The V and J genes are TRBV5-1 and TRBJ2-3; D is unclear. Per germline, CDR1 SGHRS and CDR2 YFSETQ. Trimming shortened V by 3 bases and J by 5 bases, and 13 bases separated the two germline ends. This CDR3 is built from 14 residues.

This chain uses TRBV7-3 with TRBJ1-5, with D tentatively TRBD1 (5 bases). CDR3 size: 15 residues. Germline lookup yields CDR1 SGHTA and CDR2 FQGTGA. V was cut by 0 bases and J by 4 bases, with 10 bases left in between. CDR3 nucleotides: TGTGCCAGCAGCTTAACTCCAGGGTCTAATCAGCCCCAGCATTTT. It codes for CASSLTPGSNQPQHF. Full variable domain (outside the CDR3, taken from reference TRBV7-3 and TRBJ1-5): GAGVSQTPSNKVTEKGKYVELRCDPISGHTALYWYRQSLGQGPEFLIYFQGTGAADDSGLPNDRFFAVRPEGSVSTLKIQRTERGDSAVYLCASSLTPGSNQPQHFGDGTRLSIL.

The chain employs TRBV5-1 and TRBJ2-5; D remains ambiguous. CDR1 is SGHRS, CDR2 YFSETQ, per germline. Trimming removed 4 bases at V and 2 bases at J, with 12 bases between. The CDR3 consists of 14 residues. The CDR3 DNA reads TGCGCCAGCAGCGCTACTTCACTTCAAGAGACCCAGTACTTC. This translates into CASSATSLQETQYF. The entire variable domain, with the rest obtained from reference TRBV5-1 and TRBJ2-5, is as follows: KAGVTQTPRYLIKTRGQQVTLSCSPISGHRSVSWYQQTPGQGLQFLFEYFSETQRNKGNFPGRFSGRQFSNSRSEMNVSTLELGDSALYLCASSATSLQETQYFGPGTRLLVL.

This rearrangement joins TRBV27 to TRBJ2-7; TRBD1 matches at 8 bases. CDR3 length: 14 residues. The ends lost 6 bases at V and 7 bases at J; junction bases unmatched: 11. CDR1 and CDR2 (germline): MNHEY, SMNVEV (reference sequence). CDR3 loop: CASRTGDSVGEQYF. The CDR3, as DNA: TGTGCCAGCAGGACAGGGGATTCGGTGGGTGAGCAGTACTTC.

The chain has TRBV6-6 and TRBJ1-5, with D perhaps TRBD1 (5 bases). This CDR3 region has 16 residues. V was clipped by 6 bases and J by 0 bases, with 15 bases between them. Germline V gives CDR1 MNHNY, CDR2 SVGAGI (reference sequence). The CDR3 sequence: CASSPIQGRSNQPQHF. DNA for the CDR3: TGTGCCAGCAGCCCTATTCAGGGACGTAGCAATCAGCCCCAGCATTTT.

The gene calls are TRBV7-3 and TRBJ2-3, with D possibly called TRBD1 or TRBD2 (5 bases each). With 5 bases removed from V and 14 bases from J, the gap between germline ends came to 20 bases. The CDR3 runs to 13 residues. The germline CDR1 and CDR2 sequences are SGHTA and FQGTGA. The CDR3 sequence: CASSPTGTQARYF. CDR3 coding DNA: TGTGCCAGCAGCCCAACCGGGACGCAAGCCCGGTATTTT.

The gene calls are TRBV5-1 and TRBJ2-3; 8 positions agree with TRBD1. Germline V CDR1 and CDR2: SGHRS, YFSETQ. Trimming took 4 bases from V and 1 from J; bases not matched to a gene: 5. The CDR3 consists of 15 residues. CDR3 bases: TGCGCCAGCAGCCTGGGACAGGACCGCACAGATACGCAGTATTTT. It is translated as CASSLGQDRTDTQYF.

V gene TRBV19 combines with J gene TRBJ2-1, with D maybe TRBD2 (5 bases). Deletions cut 2 bases from V and 7 bases from J, with 12 bases between. Germline lookup yields CDR1 LNHDA and CDR2 SQIVND (reference sequence). The length of the CDR3 is 14 residues. The CDR3 DNA reads TGTGCCAGTAGTATAAACCCCGCGGGTAATGAGCAGTTCTTC. The encoded protein is CASSINPAGNEQFF.

The chain employs TRBV2 and TRBJ2-2; a weak D match, TRBD1 (6 bases). This CDR3 contains 19 residues. The ends were cut back, 0 bases at V and 5 bases at J, with 22 bases in the middle. Germline V lookup: CDR1 SNHLY, CDR2 FYNNEI. The CDR3 sequence is CASSEALVLGAVSTGELFF. The CDR3 DNA sequence: TGTGCCAGCAGTGAAGCGTTGGTATTGGGGGCTGTGTCGACCGGGGAGCTGTTTTTT.